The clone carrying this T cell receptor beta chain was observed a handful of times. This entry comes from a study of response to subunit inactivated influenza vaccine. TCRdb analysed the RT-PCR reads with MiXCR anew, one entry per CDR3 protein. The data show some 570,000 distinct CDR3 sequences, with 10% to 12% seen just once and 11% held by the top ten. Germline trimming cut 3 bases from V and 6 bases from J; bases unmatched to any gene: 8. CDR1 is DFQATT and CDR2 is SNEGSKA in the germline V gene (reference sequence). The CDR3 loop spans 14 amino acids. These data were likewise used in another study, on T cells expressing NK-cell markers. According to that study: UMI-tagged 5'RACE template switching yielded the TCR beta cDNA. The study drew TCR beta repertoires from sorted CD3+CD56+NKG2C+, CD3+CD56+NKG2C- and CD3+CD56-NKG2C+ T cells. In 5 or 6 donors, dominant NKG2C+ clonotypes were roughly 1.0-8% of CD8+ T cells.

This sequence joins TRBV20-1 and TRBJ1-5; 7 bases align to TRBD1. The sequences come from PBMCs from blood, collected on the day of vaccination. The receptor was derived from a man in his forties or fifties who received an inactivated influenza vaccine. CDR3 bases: TGCAGTGCTAGCCTCCAGGGGGGTTTTCAGCCCCAGCATTTT. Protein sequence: CSASLQGGFQPQHF.